The T cell receptor beta chain described here comes from a study of blood T cell repertoires in COVID-19 (dated by TCRdb to 2019 to 2021). Regarding the research as a whole: Samples from collaborators originated in the United States, Italy and Spain and spanned both the acute and convalescent phases of COVID-19. The material from the prospective study consisted of cDNA or gDNA derived from T cells, B-cell-depleted T cells, or PBMCs. Subjects who had been exposed to COVID-19, were actively infected with it, or had recovered from it provided the deeply sampled blood TCRbeta repertoires that made up the dataset. The repertoires were released in a freely available public database intended as a resource for research on the immune response to SARS-CoV-2. Samples were obtained from the ongoing ImmuneRACE study (first 160 participants) and from about 1,300 subjects provided by 6 global collaborators. A de-identified subject ID, COVID-19 status, age in years and sex were almost always included in the sample metadata. HLA class I and class II types, where available, came from metadata supplied by the sample provider rather than from assay-based typing. The study at large found these results: Clinical and demographic metadata were provided uncurated, with the amount varying by source and participant.

There are 12 amino acids in the CDR3, from cysteine to phenylalanine inclusive. Only the CDR3 DNA stays, 36 bases, in frame from base 1. Reading the germline V gene gives CDR1 MDHEN and CDR2 SYDVKM. V drops 2 bases and J drops 10 bases, leaving 9 bases in between. Participants in the prospective study were enrolled through a virtual design, were aged 18 to 89 years, and lived in approximately 24 United States geographic areas. Cohort assignment in the prospective study relied on participant-reported clinical history from a screening survey and a study questionnaire. ImmuneRACE Cohort 3 recovered participants were defined by two consecutive negative NP/OP PCR tests, healthcare professional clearance, or symptom resolution. Each participant in the prospective study had whole blood, serum and a nasopharyngeal or oropharyngeal swab collected by mobile phlebotomists. Participants in the prospective study had the option to provide additional blood draws and questionnaires over a 2-month period. Before DNA extraction, prospective study blood samples were shipped either frozen or at room temperature.

The immunoSEQ Assay, a bias-controlled multiplex PCR, was used to amplify TCRbeta CDR3 regions from genomic DNA. Per the source publication's procedure: Nucleated cell counts per sample were estimated from amplification of reference gene primers within the assay. Sequence reads were collapsed and filtered to measure the absolute abundance of every unique TCRbeta CDR3 rearrangement. For each sample, productive Simpson clonality was calculated as the square root of Simpson's diversity index across productive rearrangements. In TCRdb, the immuneACCESS table is reduced to in-frame sequences with V and J assigned. These tables do not hold every clone; where another copy was compared, an unresolved V gene accounts for under half, and the others remain unexplained. For V, J and clone size, that table is used; D and trimming come from the DNA. The sample table lists under 300,000 clones, 85% to 90% of them with a count of one. Jointly, the top ten make up 2% to 3% of the sample.

As concerns this clone: The specificity of this receptor is unknown. No base-level quality is on record; no much larger clone is a single base apart.

This receptor was taken from a young woman who had recovered from COVID-19. Input material: PBMCs or T cells enriched from blood (not recorded which). The V and J segments used are TRBV28 and TRBJ1-5, with the D gene uncertain. The DNA is TGTGCCAGCAGTTTAAAATCCTCCCCCCAGCATTTT. Its coded protein is CASSLKSSPQHF.